This TCR beta chain was sequenced during a study of T cells expressing NK-cell markers. Reprocessing the 5' RACE reads, TCRdb reports a single entry for every CDR3 protein and omits DNA. The repertoire table contains around 100,000 distinct CDR3 sequences. CDR1 is LNHDA, CDR2 SQIVND, per germline (reference sequence). This CDR3 region has 16 residues. The chain links TRBV19 to TRBJ1-2; with no DNA, the TCRdb D assignment of TRBD1 cannot be verified. The source of this sequence is a woman aged 18-70 years in good health. Sequenced material: blood T cells: a sorted CD56 or NKG2C T cell subset, CD4+ or CD8+ T cells, or bulk PBMC T cells (not recorded which). The CDR3 loop is CASNRGTGPLDYGYTF.